This T cell receptor (beta chain) was profiled in a study of T cell repertoires in cytomegalovirus infection. Study-level information: In public TCR beta signatures, there were indications of both CMV infection and matching HLA type.

MiXCR, applied by TCRdb to the reads, yields one record per CDR3 protein. The data show hundreds of thousands of distinct CDR3 sequences, about 11% seen once. The V gene lost 4 bases and the J gene lost 2 bases, with 18 bases spanning the gap. The length of the CDR3 is 16 residues. The germline CDR1 and CDR2 sequences are LGHDT and YNNKEL (reference sequence). The chain is built from TRBV3-1 and TRBJ2-7, with D perhaps matching TRBD2 (6 bases). The sequence came from a human donor in good health (CMV status not recorded). Some clones in this sample may be carry-over from other donors' samples. Material for sequencing was PBMCs. The CDR3 spells CASSLSGGTSAYEQYF. In DNA form, the CDR3 reads TGTGCCAGCAGCCTCTCCGGCGGGACGAGTGCCTACGAGCAGTACTTC.